The T cell receptor beta chain described here comes from a study of CD8+ T cells in alopecia areata. Treatment described: oral pan-JAK inhibitor, 5-10 mg twice daily. Trimming at V came to 4 bases and at J to 7 bases, leaving 12 bases not matched to a gene. There are 15 residues in the CDR3. Germline CDR1 SQVTM, CDR2 ANQGSEA. RNA extraction and reverse transcription yielded cDNA as sequencing template. Here immunoSEQ multiplex PCR was the method, and the copy in TCRdb shows in-frame clones only, minus some. The sample has tens of thousands of clones, approximately 66% seen once. Study-level points and caveats: The study found tofacitinib significantly decreased scalp clonality and expanded CD8+ clones among the top 100.

A note on this clone: Its antigen is unidentified.

The clonotype originates from a human donor with alopecia areata. This material consisted of CD8+ T cells sorted from blood, taken at week 24, from a patient treated with tofacitinib. The chain links TRBV29-1 to TRBJ2-7; 11 bases are a match to TRBD1. The CDR3 protein is CSVGKAGTGGREQYF. CDR3 bases: TGCAGCGTTGGAAAAGCCGGGACAGGGGGTCGGGAGCAGTACTTC.